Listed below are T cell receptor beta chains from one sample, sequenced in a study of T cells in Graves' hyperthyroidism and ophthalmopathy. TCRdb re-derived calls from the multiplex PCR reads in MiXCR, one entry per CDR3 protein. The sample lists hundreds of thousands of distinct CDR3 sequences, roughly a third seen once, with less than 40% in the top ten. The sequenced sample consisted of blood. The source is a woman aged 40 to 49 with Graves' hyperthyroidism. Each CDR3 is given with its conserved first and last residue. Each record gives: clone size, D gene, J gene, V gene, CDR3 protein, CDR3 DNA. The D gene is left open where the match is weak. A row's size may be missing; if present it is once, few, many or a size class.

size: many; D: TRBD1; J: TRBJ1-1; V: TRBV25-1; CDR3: CASSELYRGVSEAFF; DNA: TGTGCCAGCAGTGAATTGTACAGGGGGGTCTCTGAAGCTTTCTTT
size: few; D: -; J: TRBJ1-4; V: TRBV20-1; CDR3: CSVKSGAGEKLFF; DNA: TGCAGTGTAAAATCAGGGGCCGGAGAAAAACTGTTTTTT
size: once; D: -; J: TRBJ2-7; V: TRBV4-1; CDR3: CASSQESRGSSYEQYF; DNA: TGCGCCAGCAGCCAAGAAAGTAGAGGGAGCTCCTACGAGCAGTACTTC
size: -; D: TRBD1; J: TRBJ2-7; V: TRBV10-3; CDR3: CTLPGQPYEQYF; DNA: TGTACCTTGCCGGGACAGCCCTACGAGCAGTACTTC
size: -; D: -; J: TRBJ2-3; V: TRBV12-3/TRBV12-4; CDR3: CASSLGPTGTQYF; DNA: TGTGCCAGCAGTTTAGGCCCGACGGGGACGCAGTATTTT
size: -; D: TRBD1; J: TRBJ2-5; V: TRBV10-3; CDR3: CAITSGQGTETQYF; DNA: TGTGCCATCACCTCGGGACAGGGGACGGAGACCCAGTACTTC
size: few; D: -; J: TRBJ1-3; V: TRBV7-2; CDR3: CASSRSGAGGNTIYF; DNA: TGTGCCAGCAGCCGCAGTGGGGCAGGGGGAAACACCATATATTTT
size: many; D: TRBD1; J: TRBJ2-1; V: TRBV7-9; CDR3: CASSGPGGGNEQFF; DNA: TGTGCCAGCAGCGGGCCAGGGGGCGGGAATGAGCAGTTCTTC
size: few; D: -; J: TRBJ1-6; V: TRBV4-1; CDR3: CASSQDGFASSPLHF; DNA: TGCGCCAGCAGCCAAGATGGGTTTGCGTCTTCACCCCTCCACTTT
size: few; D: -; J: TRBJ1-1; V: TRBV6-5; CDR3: CASSYSQDWSTEAFF; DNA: TGTGCCAGCAGTTACTCTCAAGACTGGTCCACTGAAGCTTTCTTT
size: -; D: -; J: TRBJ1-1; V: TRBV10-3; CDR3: CAISESGPEAFF; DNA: TGTGCCATCAGTGAGTCTGGCCCAGAAGCTTTCTTT
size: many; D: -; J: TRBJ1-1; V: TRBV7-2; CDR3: CASSSTRGNTEAFF; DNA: TGTGCCAGCAGCTCGACGCGGGGTAACACTGAAGCTTTCTTT
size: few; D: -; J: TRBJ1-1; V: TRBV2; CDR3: CASSASGGWGSTEAFF; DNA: TGTGCCAGCAGTGCATCTGGGGGATGGGGCTCCACTGAAGCTTTCTTT
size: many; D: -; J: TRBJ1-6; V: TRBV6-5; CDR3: CASSYSRTGDSPLHF; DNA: TGTGCCAGCAGTTATAGTAGGACCGGCGATTCACCCCTCCACTTT
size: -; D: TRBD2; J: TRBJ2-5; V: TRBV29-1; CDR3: CSVQGTSGEETQYF; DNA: TGCAGCGTGCAAGGGACTAGCGGGGAAGAGACCCAGTACTTC
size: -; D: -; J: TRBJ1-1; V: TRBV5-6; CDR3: CASSLIGRENTEAFF; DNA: TGTGCCAGCAGCTTGATAGGGCGGGAGAACACTGAAGCTTTCTTT
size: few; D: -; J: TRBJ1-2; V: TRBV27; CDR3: CASSLQESYGYTF; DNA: TGTGCCAGCAGTTTGCAGGAATCCTATGGCTACACCTTC
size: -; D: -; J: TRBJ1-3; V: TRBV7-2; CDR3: CASSLLQDTIYF; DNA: TGTGCCAGCAGCCTTCTACAGGACACCATATATTTT
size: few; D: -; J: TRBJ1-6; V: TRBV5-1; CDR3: CASSRQTHNSPLHF; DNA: TGCGCCAGCAGTCGACAGACTCATAATTCACCCCTCCACTTT
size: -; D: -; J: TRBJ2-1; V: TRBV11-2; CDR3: CASSPERVEQFF; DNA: TGTGCCAGCAGCCCTGAAAGAGTTGAGCAGTTCTTC
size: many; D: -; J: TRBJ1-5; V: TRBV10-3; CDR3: CAISDKSAEQPQHF; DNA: TGTGCCATCAGTGATAAGTCCGCCGAACAGCCCCAGCATTTT
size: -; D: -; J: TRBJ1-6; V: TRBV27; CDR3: CASSLSLGFPGGGVSPLHF; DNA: TGTGCCAGCAGTTTATCCCTTGGTTTCCCCGGTGGTGGGGTTTCACCCCTCCACTTT
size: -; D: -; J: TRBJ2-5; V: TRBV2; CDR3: CASLRDQEETQYF; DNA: TGTGCCAGCCTCCGGGACCAAGAAGAGACCCAGTACTTC
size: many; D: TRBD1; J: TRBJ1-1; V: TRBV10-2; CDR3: CASSDRGLEAFF; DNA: TGCGCCAGCAGCGACAGGGGGCTAGAAGCTTTCTTT
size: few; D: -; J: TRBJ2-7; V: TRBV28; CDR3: CASGSPGTIYEQYF; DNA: TGTGCCAGCGGCTCCCCGGGAACGATCTACGAGCAGTACTTC
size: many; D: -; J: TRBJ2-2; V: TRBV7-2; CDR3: CASSTFGAVKEGELFF; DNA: TGTGCCAGCAGCACTTTCGGCGCGGTAAAGGAGGGGGAGCTGTTTTTT
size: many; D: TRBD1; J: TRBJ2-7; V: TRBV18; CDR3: CASSPERTGSEQYF; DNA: TGTGCCAGCTCACCCGAAAGGACAGGGAGCGAGCAGTACTTC
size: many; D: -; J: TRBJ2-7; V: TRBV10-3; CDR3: CAISGLTGGDEQYF; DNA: TGTGCCATCAGTGGATTGACAGGTGGGGACGAGCAGTACTTC
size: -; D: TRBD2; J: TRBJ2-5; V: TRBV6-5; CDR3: CASSYSSASGRETQYF; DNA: TGTGCCAGCAGTTACTCTTCGGCTAGCGGGAGGGAGACCCAGTACTTC
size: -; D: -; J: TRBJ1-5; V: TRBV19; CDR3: CASPGGGNWQPQHF; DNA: TGTGCCAGTCCGGGGGGGGGCAATTGGCAGCCCCAGCATTTT
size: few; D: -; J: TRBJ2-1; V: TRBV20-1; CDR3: CSARSHGERSSYNEQFF; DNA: TGCAGTGCTAGATCTCACGGTGAGCGGAGCTCCTACAATGAGCAGTTCTTC
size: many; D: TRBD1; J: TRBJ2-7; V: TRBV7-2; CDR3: CASSQGPDRAYEQYF; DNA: TGTGCCAGCAGTCAAGGGCCAGACAGGGCCTACGAGCAGTACTTC
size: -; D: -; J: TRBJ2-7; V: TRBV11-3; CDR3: CASSLPPGATLKVEQYF; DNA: TGTGCCAGCAGCTTACCCCCAGGAGCTACTCTTAAGGTCGAGCAGTACTTC
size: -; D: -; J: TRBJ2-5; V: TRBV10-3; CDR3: CASGHVQETQYF; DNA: TGTGCCAGCGGGCACGTCCAAGAGACCCAGTACTTC
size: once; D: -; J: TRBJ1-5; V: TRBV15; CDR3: CATSLRAGEPQHF; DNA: TGTGCCACCAGCCTAAGGGCAGGGGAGCCCCAGCATTTT
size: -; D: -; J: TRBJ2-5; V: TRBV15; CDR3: CATSRDRGTQYF; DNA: TGTGCCACCAGCAGAGATCGCGGGACCCAGTACTTC
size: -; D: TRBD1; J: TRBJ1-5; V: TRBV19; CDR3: CASRIKQGQHQPQHF; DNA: TGTGCCAGTAGAATAAAACAGGGGCAGCATCAGCCCCAGCATTTT
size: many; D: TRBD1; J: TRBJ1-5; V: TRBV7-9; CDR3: CASSWDREVHQPQHF; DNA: TGTGCCAGCAGCTGGGACAGGGAAGTCCATCAGCCCCAGCATTTT
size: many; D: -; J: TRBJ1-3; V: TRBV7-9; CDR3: CASSLAGSSGNTIYF; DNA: TGTGCCAGCAGCTTAGCGGGGAGCTCTGGAAACACCATATATTTT
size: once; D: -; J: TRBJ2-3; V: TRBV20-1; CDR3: CSAREPGYTDTQYF; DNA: TGCAGTGCTAGAGAACCGGGATACACAGATACGCAGTATTTT
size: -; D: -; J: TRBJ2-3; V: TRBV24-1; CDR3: CATSDLAGTYRTDTQYF; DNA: TGTGCCACCAGTGATCTAGCCGGGACATACAGGACAGATACGCAGTATTTT
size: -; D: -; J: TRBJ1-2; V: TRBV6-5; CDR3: CASSLRSPEGGYTF; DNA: TGTGCCAGCAGTTTAAGGAGCCCCGAGGGTGGCTACACCTTC
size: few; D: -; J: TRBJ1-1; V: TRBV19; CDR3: CASSIREFGPEAFF; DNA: TGTGCCAGTAGTATTAGGGAATTCGGGCCTGAAGCTTTCTTT
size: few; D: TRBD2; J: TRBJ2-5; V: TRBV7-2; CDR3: CASSLTRGAIEETQYF; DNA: TGTGCCAGCAGCTTAACGCGGGGGGCTATTGAAGAGACCCAGTACTTC
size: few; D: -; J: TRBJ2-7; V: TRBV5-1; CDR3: CASSLAGPGPEKGIYEQYF; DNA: TGCGCCAGCAGCTTGGCGGGTCCGGGCCCAGAAAAAGGGATCTACGAGCAGTACTTC
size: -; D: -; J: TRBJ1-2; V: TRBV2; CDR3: CASSLTTNSNYGYTF; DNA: TGTGCCAGCAGTTTAACGACAAACTCTAACTATGGCTACACCTTC
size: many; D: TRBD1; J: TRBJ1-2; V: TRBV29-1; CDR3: CSVGSAGQGFGYTF; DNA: TGCAGCGTTGGCTCGGCGGGACAGGGATTTGGCTACACCTTC